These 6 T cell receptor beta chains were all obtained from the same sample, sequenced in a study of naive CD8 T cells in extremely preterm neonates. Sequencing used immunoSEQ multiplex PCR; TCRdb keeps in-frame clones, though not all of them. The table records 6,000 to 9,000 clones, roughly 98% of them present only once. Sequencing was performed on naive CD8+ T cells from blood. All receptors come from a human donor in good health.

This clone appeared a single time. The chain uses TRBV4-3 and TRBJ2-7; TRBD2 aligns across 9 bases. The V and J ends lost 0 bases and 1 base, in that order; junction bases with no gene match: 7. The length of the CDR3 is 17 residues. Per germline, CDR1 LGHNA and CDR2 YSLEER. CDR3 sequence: CASSQDRPSGESYEQYF. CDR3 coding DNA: TGCGCCAGCAGCCAAGATCGCCCTAGCGGGGAGTCCTACGAGCAGTACTTC.

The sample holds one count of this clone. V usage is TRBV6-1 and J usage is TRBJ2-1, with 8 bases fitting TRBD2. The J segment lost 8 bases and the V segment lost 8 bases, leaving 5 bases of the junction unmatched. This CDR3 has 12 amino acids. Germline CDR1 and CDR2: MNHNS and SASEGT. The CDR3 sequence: CASVGGAHEQFF. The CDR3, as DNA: TGTGCCAGCGTCGGGGGGGCGCATGAGCAGTTCTTC.

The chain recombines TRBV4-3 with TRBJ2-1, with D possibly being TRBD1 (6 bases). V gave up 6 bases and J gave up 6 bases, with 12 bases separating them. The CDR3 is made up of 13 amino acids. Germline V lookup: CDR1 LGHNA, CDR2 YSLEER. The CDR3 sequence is CASSSRQANEQFF. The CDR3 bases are TGCGCCAGCAGTTCCCGACAGGCCAATGAGCAGTTCTTC.

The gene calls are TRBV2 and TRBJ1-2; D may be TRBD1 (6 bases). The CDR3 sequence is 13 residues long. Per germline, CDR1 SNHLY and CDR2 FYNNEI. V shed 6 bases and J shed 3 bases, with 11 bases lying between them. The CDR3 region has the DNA TGTGCCAGCAGCCCGACAGGTTACTATGGCTACACCTTC. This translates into CASSPTGYYGYTF. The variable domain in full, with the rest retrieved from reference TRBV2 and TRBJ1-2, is EPEVTQTPSHQVTQMGQEVILRCVPISNHLYFYWYRQILGQKVEFLVSFYNNEISEKSEIFDDQFSVERPDGSNFTLKIRSTKLEDSAMYFCASSPTGYYGYTFGSGTRLTVV.

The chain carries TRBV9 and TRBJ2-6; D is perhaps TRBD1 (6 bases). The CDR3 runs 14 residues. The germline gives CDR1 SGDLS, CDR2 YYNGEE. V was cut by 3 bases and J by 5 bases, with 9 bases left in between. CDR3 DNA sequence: TGTGCCAGCAGCGACAGGGCCAGGGCCAACGTCCTGACTTTC. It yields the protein CASSDRARANVLTF. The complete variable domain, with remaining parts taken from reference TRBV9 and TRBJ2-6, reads DSGVTQTPKHLITATGQRVTLRCSPRSGDLSVYWYQQSLDQGLQFLIQYYNGEERAKGNILERFSAQQFPDLHSELNLSSLELGDSALYFCASSDRARANVLTFGAGSRLTVL.

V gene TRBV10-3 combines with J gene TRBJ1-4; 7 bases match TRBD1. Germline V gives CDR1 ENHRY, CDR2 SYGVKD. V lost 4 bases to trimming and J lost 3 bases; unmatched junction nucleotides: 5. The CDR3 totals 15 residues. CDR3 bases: TGTGCCATCAGTGGGGCACAGGGGTCTAATGAAAAACTGTTTTTT. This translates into CAISGAQGSNEKLFF.